These 28 T cell receptor beta chains originate from one sample sequenced in a study of shared clonotypes between healthy human individuals. Assay used: immunoSEQ multiplex PCR; TCRdb lists only in-frame clones, some missing. The data contain fewer than 550,000 clones, roughly 85% of them singletons. Input material: PBMCs. The receptors were gathered from a woman between 35 and 50 years old in good health. Some clones in this sample may be carry-over from other donors' samples.

The chain couples TRBV11-2 to TRBJ2-1; 8 positions agree with TRBD1. J gave up 8 bases and V 3 bases, and 3 bases lay outside the gene matches. Germline V gene lookup returns CDR1 SGHAT and CDR2 FQNNGV. There are 13 residues in the CDR3. The CDR3 spells CASSFGTGDEQFF. The DNA of the CDR3 is TGTGCCAGCAGCTTCGGGACAGGTGATGAGCAGTTCTTC.

This clone was counted once. The V call is TRBV7-9, the J call TRBJ1-2; TRBD1 aligns across 8 bases. CDR1 SEHNR and CDR2 FQNEAQ come from the germline V gene (reference sequence). This CDR3 is built from 15 residues. The V gene end was trimmed by 0 bases and the J gene end by 8 bases; junction bases not matched to a gene: 8. In DNA form, the CDR3 reads TGTGCCAGCAGCTTAGCGCTCCCGACAGGGGAGGGCTACACCTTC. Amino acid sequence: CASSLALPTGEGYTF.

The rearrangement joins TRBV19 to TRBJ2-5, with 12 bases lining up with TRBD2. Per germline, CDR1 LNHDA and CDR2 SQIVND (reference sequence). V dropped 1 base and J dropped 2; count of bases not matched to a gene: 2. CDR3 size: 16 residues. The CDR3 reads CASSIVGTSGQETQYF. The CDR3 DNA reads as TGTGCCAGTAGTATAGTGGGGACTAGCGGGCAAGAGACCCAGTACTTC. Full variable domain (missing parts from reference TRBV19 and TRBJ2-5): DGGITQSPKYLFRKEGQNVTLSCEQNLNHDAMYWYRQDPGQGLRLIYYSQIVNDFQKGDIAEGYSVSREKKESFPLTVTSAQKNPTAFYLCASSIVGTSGQETQYFGPGTRLLVL.

The gene calls are TRBV7-9 and TRBJ2-5, with 8 bases fitting TRBD1. J gave up 4 bases and V 5 bases, and 12 bases lay outside the gene matches. This CDR3 is built from 16 residues. In germline, CDR1 is SEHNR, CDR2 FQNEAQ (reference sequence). The CDR3, as DNA: TGTGCCAGCAGCCCCTGGACAGGGATCGGTACAGAGACCCAGTACTTC. This translates into CASSPWTGIGTETQYF.

This rearrangement joins TRBV7-2 to TRBJ1-2, with D possibly matching TRBD1 (5 bases). Germline V gives CDR1 SGHTA, CDR2 FQGNSA. CDR3 length equals 15 residues. Trimming cost V 6 bases and J 5 bases, with 19 bases left between them. CDR3 sequence reads: CASSRTRDAPYGYTF. The CDR3 DNA reads as TGTGCCAGCAGTCGTACCAGGGACGCACCATATGGCTACACCTTC.

This clone has a single count. The chain recombines TRBV10-3 with TRBJ2-1, with D hard to call. Germline assignment: CDR1 ENHRY and CDR2 SYGVKD. Trimming took off 4 bases at V and 5 bases at J, with 12 bases between the two ends. There are 14 residues in the CDR3. The DNA of the CDR3 is TGTGCCATCAGTGCTCAGGTAGGAGACAATGAGCAGTTCTTC. Its protein product is CAISAQVGDNEQFF.

This clone appeared a few times. The V and J genes are TRBV4-2 and TRBJ1-1; D is undetermined. The CDR3 extends over 14 amino acids. The V gene's germline CDR1 is LGHNA and CDR2 YNFKEQ. V lost 2 bases and J 3 bases, leaving 10 bases between the germline ends. CDR3 sequence reads: CASSQNPGDTEAFF. The DNA of the CDR3 is TGTGCCAGCAGCCAAAATCCCGGCGACACTGAAGCTTTCTTT.

The DNA of the CDR3 is TGTGCCAGCAGCTCCCAACTAGCGGGAGAGGTCACCGGGGAGCTGTTTTTT. It encodes CASSSQLAGEVTGELFF. The chain combines TRBV7-3 with TRBJ2-2; TRBD2 agrees at 11 bases. The J segment lost 4 bases and the V segment lost 4 bases, leaving 8 bases of the junction unmatched. The CDR3 consists of 17 residues. Germline V gene data show CDR1 as SGHTA and CDR2 as FQGTGA.

The rearrangement links TRBV19 to TRBJ2-4; possibly TRBD1 for D (6 bases). V gave up 3 bases and J gave up 8 bases, with 14 bases separating them. The CDR3 contains 14 residues. CDR1 and CDR2 from the germline V gene are LNHDA and SQIVND (reference sequence). The CDR3 reads CASSMGAGVDIQYF. The CDR3 nucleotides read TGTGCCAGTAGTATGGGGGCAGGGGTGGACATTCAGTACTTC. The whole variable domain, filled in from reference TRBV19 and TRBJ2-4, reads DGGITQSPKYLFRKEGQNVTLSCEQNLNHDAMYWYRQDPGQGLRLIYYSQIVNDFQKGDIAEGYSVSREKKESFPLTVTSAQKNPTAFYLCASSMGAGVDIQYFGAGTRLSVL.

The chain employs TRBV30 and TRBJ2-7; D unresolved. Germline CDR1 is GTSNPN and CDR2 is SVGIG (reference sequence). The CDR3 runs 15 residues. V gave up 2 bases and J gave up 5 bases, with 19 bases separating them. The CDR3 loop reads CAWSPTTPVWNEQYF. As DNA, the CDR3 is TGTGCCTGGAGTCCGACCACACCTGTGTGGAACGAGCAGTACTTC.

The sample holds a few counts of this clone. This rearrangement joins TRBV7-2 to TRBJ1-1, with 7 bases aligning to TRBD1. Germline V CDR1 and CDR2: SGHTA, FQGNSA. J lost 1 base, V lost 3 bases, and 2 bases had no gene match. CDR3 length: 14 residues. The CDR3 spells CASSLTGPNTEAFF. In DNA, the CDR3 is TGTGCCAGCAGCTTGACAGGGCCGAACACTGAAGCTTTCTTT.

The V gene is TRBV30, the J gene TRBJ1-2; D is perhaps TRBD1 (5 bases). The CDR3 consists of 12 residues. Germline-derived CDR1 and CDR2 are GTSNPN and SVGIG (reference sequence). V lost 1 base, J lost 7 bases, and 10 bases lay in between. The CDR3 sequence: CAWSGQGFGYTF. The CDR3 nucleotides are TGTGCCTGGAGTGGTCAGGGTTTTGGCTACACCTTC.

As regards this clone: One end of the junction varies from germline; a read error may be responsible. The chain combines TRBV15 with TRBJ2-7; 10 positions agree with TRBD2. Germline CDR1 is LNHNV and CDR2 is YYDKDF (reference sequence). This CDR3 comprises 19 residues. The CDR3 sequence is CATSRDRASGRPLCDEQYF. The CDR3 DNA follows: TGTGCCACCAGCAGAGATAGGGCTAGCGGGAGACCACTTTGTGACGAGCAGTACTTT.

The rearrangement joins TRBV6-6 to TRBJ1-2; D is perhaps TRBD1 (6 bases). Germline V CDR1 and CDR2: MNHNY, SVGAGI (reference sequence). The CDR3 contains 16 residues. The V end was cut by 5 bases, the J end by 5 bases, with 21 bases between. CDR3 region: CASSKGEGKLGYGYTF. CDR3 nucleotide sequence: TGTGCCAGCAGTAAGGGGGAGGGGAAATTGGGTTATGGCTACACCTTC.

The chain is built from TRBV7-2 and TRBJ1-5; 7 positions match TRBD1. The CDR3 is 15 residues long. The germline CDR1 and CDR2 sequences are SGHTA and FQGNSA. With V trimmed by 1 base and J by 4 bases, 4 bases remained unmatched. The CDR3 sequence: CASSLDRGSNQPQHF. CDR3 DNA: TGTGCCAGCAGCTTAGACAGGGGCAGTAATCAGCCCCAGCATTTT. Filled out from reference TRBV7-2 and TRBJ1-5, the complete variable domain reads GAGVSQSPSNKVTEKGKDVELRCDPISGHTALYWYRQSLGQGLEFLIYFQGNSAPDKSGLPSDRFSAERTGGSVSTLTIQRTQQEDSAVYLCASSLDRGSNQPQHFGDGTRLSIL.

The rearrangement links TRBV28 to TRBJ2-7; weak D call: TRBD1 (6 bases). V lost 6 bases and J 3 bases, leaving 21 bases between the germline ends. CDR1 is MDHEN and CDR2 is SYDVKM in the germline V gene. This CDR3 is built from 16 residues. CDR3 loop: CASRGPGTSNSYEQYF. Written as DNA, the CDR3 is TGTGCCAGCAGAGGACCCGGGACATCTAACAGCTACGAGCAGTACTTC.

For this clone: The sample contains more than one DNA sequence encoding this CDR3. J is TRBJ2-1 and V is TRBV5-1; D gene ambiguous. This CDR3 spans 12 amino acids. V dropped 0 bases and J dropped 4 bases, with 2 bases sitting between them. Germline V gene sequence: CDR1 SGHRS, CDR2 YFSETQ. CDR3 DNA: TGCGCCAGCAGCTTGGCGTACAATGAGCAGTTCTTC. It codes for CASSLAYNEQFF.

The chain combines TRBV10-3 with TRBJ1-2, with unresolved D. Germline CDR1 and CDR2: ENHRY and SYGVKD. This CDR3 contains 16 residues. Trimming removed 2 bases from V and 2 bases from J, with 15 bases in between. This CDR3 is CAISEEGRDFNYGYTF. CDR3 in DNA: TGTGCCATCAGTGAGGAAGGGCGGGATTTCAACTATGGCTACACCTTC.

J is TRBJ2-5 and V is TRBV25-1; D is unclear. The CDR3 has 13 residues. Germline CDR1 and CDR2: MGHDK and SYGVNS. Trimming removed 5 bases from V and 7 bases from J, with 14 bases in between. CDR3 coding DNA: TGTGCCAGCAGTAGCGAGGCAGGATGGACCCAGTACTTC. This encodes CASSSEAGWTQYF. Using reference TRBV25-1 and TRBJ2-5 for the parts outside the CDR3, the full variable domain is EADIYQTPRYLVIGTGKKITLECSQTMGHDKMYWYQQDPGMELHLIHYSYGVNSTEKGDLSSESTVSRIRTEHFPLTLESARPSHTSQYLCASSSEAGWTQYFGPGTRLLVL.

The chain carries TRBV5-1 and TRBJ2-3, with TRBD1 identical over 7 bases. The CDR3 has 16 amino acids. Germline trimming cut 0 bases from V and 6 bases from J; bases unmatched to any gene: 10. Germline V lookup: CDR1 SGHRS, CDR2 YFSETQ. This chain's CDR3 is CASSLGPGQWRDTQYF. CDR3 in DNA: TGCGCCAGCAGCTTGGGTCCGGGACAGTGGCGGGATACGCAGTATTTT.

As concerns this clone: The same CDR3 arises from other DNA sequences in this sample as well. The rearrangement links TRBV5-1 to TRBJ2-3; D is ambiguous. The CDR3 spans 13 residues. Germline CDR1 is SGHRS and CDR2 is YFSETQ. Between the trimmed V and J ends, which lost 0 bases and 1 base, there was a span of 3 bases. The CDR3 DNA is TGCGCCAGCAGCTTGGGTGGCACAGATACGCAGTATTTT. This encodes CASSLGGTDTQYF.

CDR3 nucleotides: TGCGCCAGCAGCCAAAAAGAGTTAGAGCCTACCCAGACCCAGTACTTC. Its translation: CASSQKELEPTQTQYF. The rearrangement uses TRBV4-1 and TRBJ2-5; D ambiguous. The CDR3 is made up of 16 amino acids. Deletions cut 2 bases from V and 6 bases from J, with 19 bases between. CDR1 and CDR2 from the germline V gene are MGHRA and YSYEKL.

This clone was seen a few times. The chain links TRBV7-2 to TRBJ2-7; 7 bases match TRBD2. CDR1 and CDR2 from the germline V gene are SGHTA and FQGNSA. Trimming took 6 bases from V and 1 from J; bases not matched to a gene: 6. The CDR3 is made up of 14 amino acids. CDR3 amino acids: CASSFAGVSYEQYF. The CDR3 nucleotides are TGTGCCAGCAGTTTTGCGGGAGTGTCCTACGAGCAGTACTTC.

V and J are TRBV15 and TRBJ1-5; D unresolved. This CDR3 is built from 14 residues. Germline V gene lookup returns CDR1 LNHNV and CDR2 YYDKDF (reference sequence). The V and J ends lost 0 bases and 6 bases respectively, with 9 bases between them. The CDR3 sequence: CATSRDSVVQPQHF. As DNA, the CDR3 is TGTGCCACCAGCAGAGACAGTGTAGTTCAGCCCCAGCATTTT.

The rearrangement links TRBV5-1 to TRBJ1-2; D perhaps matches TRBD1 (6 bases). This CDR3 contains 14 residues. Per germline, CDR1 SGHRS and CDR2 YFSETQ. Trimming cost V 0 bases and J 6 bases, with 12 bases left between them. In nucleotides, the CDR3 is TGCGCCAGCAGCTTGGCCGGGGCAGGGGATGGCTACACCTTC. It encodes CASSLAGAGDGYTF. Supplemented by reference TRBV5-1 and TRBJ1-2, the full variable domain reads KAGVTQTPRYLIKTRGQQVTLSCSPISGHRSVSWYQQTPGQGLQFLFEYFSETQRNKGNFPGRFSGRQFSNSRSEMNVSTLELGDSALYLCASSLAGAGDGYTFGSGTRLTVV.

The chain couples TRBV6-1 to TRBJ2-1; D ambiguous. With 6 bases removed from V and 4 bases from J, the gap between germline ends came to 16 bases. CDR1 is MNHNS, CDR2 SASEGT, per germline. This CDR3 region has 15 residues. In nucleotides, the CDR3 is TGTGCCAGCAGCCGGGCTAGTTGGCCTTACAATGAGCAGTTCTTC. Encoded protein: CASSRASWPYNEQFF.

This chain connects TRBV30 to TRBJ2-1; 7 nucleotides agree with TRBD1. Looked up from germline, CDR1 is GTSNPN and CDR2 is SVGIG (reference sequence). Trimming cost V 3 bases and J 10 bases; bases outside gene matches: 15. This CDR3 is built from 15 residues. The CDR3 sequence: CAWRARTGQSEEQFF. DNA of the CDR3: TGTGCCTGGAGGGCTAGGACGGGACAGTCGGAAGAGCAGTTCTTC.

The V gene is TRBV7-9, the J gene TRBJ1-6; a weak D match, TRBD1 (5 bases). This CDR3 has 14 amino acids. From germline, CDR1 is SEHNR and CDR2 FQNEAQ (reference sequence). Trimming cost V 2 bases and J 9 bases, with 11 bases left between them. The CDR3 reads CASSLRDAVSPLHF. Written as DNA, the CDR3 is TGTGCCAGCAGCTTAAGGGACGCGGTTTCACCCCTCCACTTT.